This T cell receptor (beta chain) comes out of a study of Ad26.COV2.S vaccination and SARS-CoV-2 variants. Study-level findings and limits: Recipients of vaccine and of placebo showed similar breadth of their non-spike TCR repertoires.

In regard to this clone: Its cognate antigen is unknown.

As for treatment: about 20 received Ad26.COV2.S at low or high dose, single or two shots; about 5 received placebo; per-sample allocation not given. After the first vaccine or placebo injection, samples were drawn on day 63. This table comes from immunoSEQ multiplex PCR, and its TCRdb copy is limited to in-frame clones, with some not included. This table has around 320,000 clones, around 83% appearing once. This CDR3 region has 15 residues. Germline CDR1 MNHEY, CDR2 SVGEGT. Germline trimming cut 5 bases from V and 1 base from J; bases unmatched to any gene: 2. The input for sequencing was peripheral blood, taken in a trial of Ad26.COV2.S vaccine versus placebo. The rearrangement joins TRBV6-2 or TRBV6-3 to TRBJ1-5; 10 nucleotides line up with TRBD1. The receptor was derived from a person between 18 and 60 years old who received the Ad26.COV2.S COVID-19 vaccine or a placebo. CDR3 bases: TGTGCCAGCAGTCGACAGGGGGCGAGCAATCAGCCCCAGCATTTT. It specifies CASSRQGASNQPQHF.